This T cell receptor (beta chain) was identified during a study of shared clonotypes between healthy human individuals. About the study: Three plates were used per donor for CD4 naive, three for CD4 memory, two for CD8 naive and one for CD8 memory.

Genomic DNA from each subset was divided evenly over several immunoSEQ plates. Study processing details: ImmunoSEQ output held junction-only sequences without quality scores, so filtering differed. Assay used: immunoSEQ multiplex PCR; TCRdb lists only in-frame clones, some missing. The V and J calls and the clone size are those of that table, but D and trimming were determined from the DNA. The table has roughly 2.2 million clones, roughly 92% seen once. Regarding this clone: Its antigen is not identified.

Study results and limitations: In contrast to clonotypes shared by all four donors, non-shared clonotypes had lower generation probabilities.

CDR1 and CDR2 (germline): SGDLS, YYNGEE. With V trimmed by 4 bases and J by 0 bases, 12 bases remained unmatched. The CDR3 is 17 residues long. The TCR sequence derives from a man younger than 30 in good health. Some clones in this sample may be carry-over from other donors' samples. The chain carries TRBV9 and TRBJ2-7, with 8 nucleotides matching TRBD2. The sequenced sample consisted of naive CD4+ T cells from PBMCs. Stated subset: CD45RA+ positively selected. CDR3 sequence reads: CASSPGRGAHPSYEQYF. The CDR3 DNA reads TGTGCCAGCAGCCCCGGGAGGGGTGCGCATCCCTCCTACGAGCAGTACTTC.